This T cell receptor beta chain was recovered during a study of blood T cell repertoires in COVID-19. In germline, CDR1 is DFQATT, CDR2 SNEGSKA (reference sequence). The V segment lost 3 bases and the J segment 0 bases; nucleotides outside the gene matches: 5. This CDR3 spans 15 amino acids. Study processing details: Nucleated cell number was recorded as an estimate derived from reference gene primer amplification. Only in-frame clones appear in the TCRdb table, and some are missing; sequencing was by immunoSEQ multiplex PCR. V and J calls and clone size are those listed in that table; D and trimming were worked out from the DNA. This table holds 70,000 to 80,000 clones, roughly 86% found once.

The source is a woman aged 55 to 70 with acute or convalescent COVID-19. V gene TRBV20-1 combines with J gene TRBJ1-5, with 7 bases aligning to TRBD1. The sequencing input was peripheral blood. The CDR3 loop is CSASGTEYSNQPQHF. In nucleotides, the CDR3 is TGCAGTGCTAGTGGGACAGAGTATAGCAATCAGCCCCAGCATTTT.